The present TCR beta chain was sequenced within a study of siplizumab effects on memory and regulatory T cells. This clone is judged medium-sized (0.01 to 0.1%). Assay used: immunoSEQ multiplex PCR; TCRdb lists only in-frame clones, some missing. Among some 6,000 clones listed, approximately 60% were seen once. Germline CDR1 reads MNHNS; CDR2 reads SASEGT. Trimming took 4 bases from V and 5 from J, leaving 17 bases between them. This CDR3 has 15 amino acids. The sequencing sample was made of effector memory CD8+ T cells sorted from blood. The subset here: unstimulated CD8+ effector memory T cells. This TCR was sampled from a human donor in good health. The chain couples TRBV6-1 to TRBJ1-2; maybe TRBD1 (6 bases). The CDR3: CASSARTEPTYGYTF. The CDR3 DNA is TGTGCCAGCAGTGCCCGGACAGAGCCGACTTATGGCTACACCTTC.